This T cell receptor beta chain was identified during a study of blood T cell repertoires in COVID-19. Study-level information: Acute and convalescent COVID-19 samples came from the United States, Italy and Spain.

All enrollees were roughly 18 to 89 years old and from fewer than 30 US areas. CDR3 length: 14 residues. Germline loops: CDR1 MNHEY, CDR2 SMNVEV (reference sequence). V dropped 3 bases and J dropped 3 bases, with 9 bases sitting between them. This clone was seen a single time. Original handling: Reference gene primer amplification gave nucleated cell count estimates. Clones were sequenced by immunoSEQ multiplex PCR, and TCRdb holds only the in-frame ones, with some missing. Clonal size and the V and J genes are those of that table, whereas D and trimming came from the DNA. The repertoire holds 200,000 to 250,000 clones, with 87% as singletons.

Sequencing was done on a sample of PBMCs or T cells enriched from blood (not recorded which). The sequence derives from a man younger than 35 with acute COVID-19. The genes are TRBV27 and TRBJ1-5; no clear D gene. The CDR3, as DNA: TGTGCCAGCAGTTTTCTCGGGGACAATCAGCCCCAGCATTTT. Its translation is CASSFLGDNQPQHF.